A selection of T cell receptor beta chains follows, all from one sample in a study of OX40 agonist ivuxolimab in advanced cancers. Some clones are missing from TCRdb's copy, which holds only in-frame ones; the method was immunoSEQ multiplex PCR. The sample gives about 30,000 clones, around 80% of which show up once; around 25% is in the top ten. The source material was CD4+ or CD8+ T cells sorted from blood, sampled in a trial of the OX40 agonist ivuxolimab. The source of these receptors is an adult with an advanced solid tumor such as melanoma, head and neck, liver or kidney cancer. CDR3s include the opening cysteine and the closing phenylalanine or tryptophan. Each record gives: J gene, CDR3 length, V gene, D gene, clone size, CDR3 DNA, CDR3 protein. D genes are given only for firm matches. A clone size is listed for some rows: how often the clone was seen (once, few, many), or a class if it is expanded.

>TRBJ2-1|15|TRBV9|TRBD1|NA
TGTGCCAGCAGCGTAGGAGCAGGGGGTTACTATGAGCAGTTCTTC
CASSVGAGGYYEQFF
>TRBJ1-6|13|TRBV5-4|NA|NA
TGTGCCAGCAGCTCTCTTCTTGATTCACCCCTCCACTTT
CASSSLLDSPLHF
>TRBJ2-1|15|TRBV7-3|TRBD2|NA
TGTGCCAGCGGAATGGCGGGGGGCCCATACAATGAGCAGTTCTTC
CASGMAGGPYNEQFF
>TRBJ2-1|15|TRBV9|TRBD2|medium-sized
TGTGCCAGCAGCGTAGAGGCGGGGGGCTACAATGAGCAGTTCTTC
CASSVEAGGYNEQFF
>TRBJ2-7|14|TRBV21-1|NA|once
TGTGCCAGCAGCATTTACAGGGGGCCATACGAGCAGTACTTC
CASSIYRGPYEQYF
>TRBJ1-6|17|TRBV5-6|NA|NA
TGTGCCAGCAGCTTGTCCCGGTGGGAGGGGTATAATTCACCCCTCCACTTT
CASSLSRWEGYNSPLHF
>TRBJ1-1|14|TRBV19|NA|once
TGTGCCAGCCTCCAACAGGGAGGGAACACTGAAGCTTTCTTT
CASLQQGGNTEAFF
>TRBJ1-2|12|TRBV12-2|NA|NA
TGTGCAAGTCGCTTAGCTGGGAATGGCTACACCTTC
CASRLAGNGYTF
>TRBJ2-5|13|TRBV6-6|TRBD2|NA
TGTGCCAGCAGAGACGGGGGGGATGAGACCCAGTACTTC
CASRDGGDETQYF
>TRBJ1-3|17|TRBV18|NA|NA
TGTGCCAGCTCACCAGGATTAGGGGTCCGCTCTGGAAACACCATATATTTT
CASSPGLGVRSGNTIYF
>TRBJ2-1|16|TRBV5-1|NA|NA
TGCGCCAGCAGCCCCTTTCGGGGGCTGACGGGGGTGGAGCAGTTCTTC
CASSPFRGLTGVEQFF
>TRBJ1-5|15|TRBV27|NA|NA
TGTGCCAGCAGTTTATCGTGGGGGGTCGAACAGCCCCAGCATTTT
CASSLSWGVEQPQHF